This T cell receptor beta chain was identified in a study of blood T cells in healthy people across ages. Background on the study: About one barcoded beta molecule per two T cells came from capture by template switching. General observations from the study: Both naive CD4+ cell counts and diversity were greater in long-lived donors than in aged donors. Roughly linear age-related decline in beta diversity appeared, significant by age approximately 43.

Each individual donor underwent a draw of approximately 9.8 milliliters of peripheral blood. This CDR3 is 16 amino acids long. Germline lookup yields CDR1 LGHNA and CDR2 YSLEER. Regarding this clonotype: Its antigen is as yet unknown. A junction end diverges from the germline sequence, so it may reflect a read error.

Together with a sample-barcoded 5' primer, a J-beta primer mix was included in a second PCR lasting roughly 6 to 12 cycles. TCRdb reprocessed the 5' RACE reads via MiXCR and lists one record per CDR3 protein. Of about a million distinct CDR3 sequences detected, about 48% appear once; the ten largest clones hold roughly 13%. The J gene is TRBJ1-2, the V gene TRBV4-3, with a tentative D call TRBD1 (5 bases). The source is a man aged 25 to 40 in good health. The sequenced material came from blood. The CDR3 is CASSQDEGLSNYGCTF. The CDR3 DNA reads as TGCGCCAGCAGCCAAGATGAGGGGTTGTCTAACTATGGCTGCACCTTC.